The 17 T cell receptor beta chains below were found in one sample sequenced in a study of blood T cell repertoires in COVID-19. Data came from immunoSEQ multiplex PCR; TCRdb stores just in-frame clones and leaves some out. Among around 91,000 clones, less than 85% were seen once, and the ten largest hold approximately 18%. Sequencing was performed on peripheral blood. These TCRs come from a woman of 80 years or more with active or convalescent COVID-19.

J is TRBJ1-2 and V is TRBV5-1, with D perhaps TRBD1 (6 bases). The V end lost 1 base, the J end lost 6 bases, and 10 bases lay between the germline ends. There are 13 residues in the CDR3. CDR1 and CDR2 (germline): SGHRS, YFSETQ. CDR3 bases: TGCGCCAGCAGCTTGTGGGGGGGCGATGGCTACACCTTC. Protein: CASSLWGGDGYTF.

The J gene is TRBJ1-5, the V gene TRBV6-2 or TRBV6-3, with 7 positions matching TRBD1. V lost 2 bases, J lost 1 base, and 8 bases stayed unmatched. The CDR3 has 17 amino acids. Germline assignment: CDR1 MNHEY and CDR2 SVGEGT. In DNA, the CDR3 is TGTGCCAGCAGTTACCCCCAGGGGGTCGGGAGCAATCAGCCCCAGCATTTT. Translation gives CASSYPQGVGSNQPQHF.

The CDR3 spells CASRDPDGHYEQYF. The CDR3 bases are TGTGCCAGCAGGGATCCGGACGGACACTACGAGCAGTACTTC. The V gene is TRBV6-9, the J gene TRBJ2-7; perhaps TRBD1 as D (5 bases). Germline V lookup: CDR1 MNHGY, CDR2 SVAAGI. Between the trimmed V and J ends, which lost 6 bases and 3 bases, there was a span of 15 bases. The CDR3 spans 14 residues.

The rearrangement links TRBV28 to TRBJ2-1; maybe TRBD1 (5 bases). CDR3 length equals 13 residues. V lost 2 bases to trimming and J lost 4 bases, with 6 bases between them. Per germline, CDR1 MDHEN and CDR2 SYDVKM. The CDR3 DNA is TGTGCCAGCAGTTTACAGGGATACAATGAGCAGTTCTTC. Residues: CASSLQGYNEQFF.

This clone was seen at least ten times. The chain carries TRBV5-4 and TRBJ2-2; 14 bases fit TRBD2. Unmatched junction bases numbered 4, after V lost 4 bases and J lost 2 bases. The CDR3 has 17 amino acids. Germline assignment: CDR1 SGHNT and CDR2 YYREEE (reference sequence). CDR3 sequence reads: CASSQGLAGANTGELFF. The CDR3 bases are TGTGCCAGCAGCCAGGGACTAGCGGGAGCCAACACCGGGGAGCTGTTTTTT.

The rearrangement links TRBV29-1 to TRBJ2-1, with 10 bases matching TRBD2. J gave up 8 bases and V 7 bases, and 5 bases lay outside the gene matches. CDR1 and CDR2 from the germline V gene are SQVTM and ANQGSEA. The CDR3 loop spans 12 amino acids. CDR3 DNA sequence: TGCAGCGGGACTAGCGGTATCTATGAGCAGTTCTTC. Translation: CSGTSGIYEQFF.

V is TRBV4-3 and J is TRBJ2-3; tentative D call: TRBD1 (5 bases). CDR3 length: 13 amino acids. V lost 4 bases and J 3 bases, leaving 8 bases between the germline ends. CDR1 LGHNA and CDR2 YSLEER come from the germline V gene. CDR3 in amino acids: CASSRQTTDTQYF. The CDR3 DNA reads as TGCGCCAGCAGCCGACAGACAACAGATACGCAGTATTTT.

The gene calls are TRBV28 and TRBJ1-5, with D possibly being TRBD1 (5 bases). The CDR3 length is 15 residues. Trimming removed 6 bases at V and 4 bases at J, with 16 bases between. CDR1 and CDR2 (germline): MDHEN, SYDVKM. CDR3 loop: CASRQGGTRNQPQHF. The DNA of the CDR3 is TGTGCCAGCAGGCAGGGCGGGACGAGGAATCAGCCCCAGCATTTT.

The chain couples TRBV4-2 to TRBJ2-5; a possible D gene is TRBD2 (6 bases). Germline V lookup: CDR1 LGHNA, CDR2 YNFKEQ. Trimming pared 4 bases from V and 0 bases from J, leaving 12 bases between. The CDR3 length is 15 residues. The CDR3 protein is CASSPGLSDQETQYF. CDR3 coding DNA: TGTGCCAGCAGCCCAGGACTATCCGACCAAGAGACCCAGTACTTC.

This chain joins TRBV6-2 or TRBV6-3 and TRBJ2-5; TRBD1 agrees at 9 bases. The CDR3 consists of 15 residues. V was pared by 2 bases and J by 5 bases, with 6 bases of the junction left unmatched. Germline V gene data show CDR1 as MNHEY and CDR2 as SVGEGT. The CDR3 DNA reads TGTGCCAGCAGTTACCCGGACAGGGGTACCGAGACCCAGTACTTC. Amino acid sequence: CASSYPDRGTETQYF.

The CDR3 spells CASSERDRGPTEAFF. The CDR3 nucleotides are TGTGCCAGTAGTGAGCGGGACAGGGGGCCAACTGAAGCTTTCTTT. The chain is built from TRBV19 and TRBJ1-1; 12 positions match TRBD1. The CDR3 totals 15 residues. Germline CDR1 reads LNHDA; CDR2 reads SQIVND (reference sequence). V lost 5 bases, J lost 5 bases, and 6 bases stayed unmatched.

This chain connects TRBV5-1 to TRBJ2-3; 9 positions match TRBD2. The CDR3 has 19 residues. Trimming cost V 4 bases and J 3 bases; bases outside gene matches: 18. Germline values: CDR1 SGHRS, CDR2 YFSETQ. In DNA, the CDR3 is TGCGCCAGCAGCCCCCTTGGTACTGCGGCGGGAGGGCCGACAGATACGCAGTATTTT. It yields the protein CASSPLGTAAGGPTDTQYF. Variable domain in full (rest from reference TRBV5-1 and TRBJ2-3): KAGVTQTPRYLIKTRGQQVTLSCSPISGHRSVSWYQQTPGQGLQFLFEYFSETQRNKGNFPGRFSGRQFSNSRSEMNVSTLELGDSALYLCASSPLGTAAGGPTDTQYFGPGTRLTVL.

The gene calls are TRBV25-1 and TRBJ1-6; 7 bases are a match to TRBD1. Germline CDR1 is MGHDK and CDR2 is SYGVNS. The trim removed 3 bases at V and 7 bases at J, leaving 9 bases unmatched. This CDR3 comprises 16 residues. This chain's CDR3 is CASSDPPGQRNSPLHF. CDR3 coding DNA: TGTGCCAGCAGTGATCCCCCGGGACAGAGGAATTCACCCCTCCACTTT.

The chain combines TRBV4-2 with TRBJ2-5; 7 nucleotides match TRBD2. The CDR3 spans 18 residues. The trim removed 4 bases at V and 2 bases at J, leaving 16 bases unmatched. The germline V gene has CDR1 LGHNA and CDR2 YNFKEQ. The CDR3 loop is CASSPGGLAGAQQETQYF. In DNA form, the CDR3 reads TGTGCCAGCAGCCCCGGAGGTCTCGCGGGAGCTCAGCAAGAGACCCAGTACTTC.

This chain connects TRBV7-9 to TRBJ2-1; a weak D match, TRBD1 (5 bases). Germline V gene data show CDR1 as SEHNR and CDR2 as FQNEAQ (reference sequence). The CDR3 length is 15 residues. V was clipped by 5 bases and J by 4 bases, with 15 bases between them. The chain's CDR3 is CASSAWGGAYNEQFF. DNA for the CDR3: TGTGCCAGCAGCGCCTGGGGTGGGGCGTACAATGAGCAGTTCTTC.

The chain joins TRBV7-2 to TRBJ2-7; TRBD1 might be the D (6 bases). Germline CDR1 reads SGHTA; CDR2 reads FQGNSA. V lost 0 bases and J lost 7, with 13 bases in between. The CDR3 extends over 14 amino acids. CDR3: CASSLAAGVWEQYF. The CDR3, as DNA: TGTGCCAGCAGCTTAGCGGCAGGGGTCTGGGAGCAGTACTTC.

The V call is TRBV6-5, the J call TRBJ2-2, with 7 bases aligning to TRBD1. The germline V gene has CDR1 MNHEY and CDR2 SVGAGI. V dropped 7 bases and J dropped 2; count of bases not matched to a gene: 4. The CDR3 is 14 residues long. CDR3 protein: CASKWTGNTGELFF. CDR3 DNA sequence: TGTGCCAGCAAATGGACAGGCAACACCGGGGAGCTGTTTTTT.